Following are 21 T cell receptor beta chains from one sample sequenced in a study of T cells in Graves' hyperthyroidism and ophthalmopathy. RNA transcripts gave rise to amplified TCR beta CDR3 regions. An initial round of RT-PCR targeting the TCR CDR3 relied on the HTBI primer set. TCRdb re-analysed the multiplex PCR reads in MiXCR, keeping a single row per CDR3 protein. This table has about 420,000 distinct CDR3 sequences, roughly 15% appearing once. The source material was blood. The source is a woman in her late teens or twenties with Graves' hyperthyroidism.

In regard to this clonotype: One base away lies a much larger clone, so this may be a sequencing read error. The V and J genes are TRBV28 and TRBJ2-1, with 10 bases lining up with TRBD1. The DNA end is a closer match to TRBJ2-7, so the J assignment may be wrong. The germline CDR1 and CDR2 sequences are MDHEN and SYDVKM. This CDR3 spans 16 amino acids. Here the CDR3 DNA reads TGTGCCAGCAGTCAAGCGACAGGGGGCACCTACAATGAGCAGTACTTC. Protein sequence: CASSQATGGTYNEQYF.

Points on this clonotype: Given a much more abundant clone one base away, this may be a read error. This chain joins TRBV11-2 and TRBJ2-1; 10 bases map to TRBD2. The junction had 8 bases not matched to a gene; V was cut back by 5 bases and J by 7 bases. The CDR3 loop spans 15 amino acids. Per the germline V gene, CDR1 is SGHAT and CDR2 is FQNNGV. DNA for the CDR3: TGTGCCAGCAGCGCAGGAAATAGCGGGAGGAATGAGCAGTTCTTC. Translating it yields CASSAGNSGRNEQFF.

This clonotype appeared a few times. The chain carries TRBV5-1 and TRBJ2-5, with 8 bases identical to TRBD1. The junction had 1 base not matched to a gene; V was cut back by 2 bases and J by 4 bases. This CDR3 has 13 residues. Per germline, CDR1 SGHRS and CDR2 YFSETQ. CDR3 coding DNA: TGCGCCAGCAGCTTCGGACAGGGAGAGACCCAGTACTTC. Translation gives CASSFGQGETQYF.

This clonotype appeared many times. This chain links TRBV6-2 or TRBV6-3 with TRBJ1-5; 9 nucleotides align to TRBD1. This CDR3 comprises 15 residues. Germline V gives CDR1 MNHEY, CDR2 SVGEGT. Unmatched junction bases numbered 7, after V lost 4 bases and J lost 6 bases. The CDR3 protein is CASSLTTGGGQPQHF. CDR3 sequence (DNA): TGTGCCAGCAGTTTAACGACAGGGGGGGGTCAGCCCCAGCATTTT.

This clonotype occurred a few times. V is TRBV27 and J is TRBJ1-1; D is unresolved. This CDR3 has 14 amino acids. Germline V gives CDR1 MNHEY, CDR2 SMNVEV (reference sequence). V shed 7 bases and J shed 0 bases, with 12 bases lying between them. The CDR3 nucleotides are TGTGCCAGCAAGAGGGCAGGCATGAACACTGAAGCTTTCTTT. It is translated as CASKRAGMNTEAFF.

This clonotype was recorded at least ten times. J is TRBJ2-1 and V is TRBV20-1, with a tentative D call TRBD2 (6 bases). Trimming stripped 3 bases from V and 2 bases from J, with 11 bases between. This CDR3 comprises 14 residues. The germline V gene encodes CDR1 DFQATT and CDR2 SNEGSKA (reference sequence). The CDR3 reads CSARHGRTYNEQFF. CDR3 DNA sequence: TGCAGTGCTAGGCACGGGAGAACCTACAATGAGCAGTTCTTC.

This clonotype was recorded many times. The chain carries TRBV5-4 and TRBJ1-4; possibly TRBD1 for D (5 bases). Trimming stripped 4 bases from V and 5 bases from J, with 15 bases between. Germline V CDR1 and CDR2: SGHNT, YYREEE (reference sequence). This CDR3 has 15 amino acids. CDR3 region: CASSLGRVSNEKLFF. The DNA of the CDR3 is TGTGCCAGCAGCCTGGGCAGGGTTTCGAATGAAAAACTGTTTTTT.

This clonotype was seen many times. The chain combines TRBV20-1 with TRBJ1-1; D not resolved. The CDR3 covers 16 residues. Per the germline V gene, CDR1 is DFQATT and CDR2 is SNEGSKA (reference sequence). V lost 0 bases to trimming and J lost 5 bases, with 19 bases between them. The CDR3 region is CSARDIVGGRVTEAFF. The CDR3 region has the DNA TGCAGTGCTAGAGATATCGTAGGAGGGAGGGTAACTGAAGCTTTCTTT.

This clonotype was observed at least ten times. The junction shows a germline mismatch at one end, possibly a read error. The chain couples TRBV20-1 to TRBJ2-7; 9 bases map to TRBD2. Germline assignment: CDR1 DFQATT and CDR2 SNEGSKA (reference sequence). The CDR3 totals 14 residues. CDR3 DNA sequence: TGCAGTGTTAGATTAGCGGGGGACCCCGGCGAGCAGTACTTC. The encoded protein is CSVRLAGDPGEQYF.

The chain recombines TRBV20-1 with TRBJ1-3; 8 bases are shared with TRBD1. Per the germline V gene, CDR1 is DFQATT and CDR2 is SNEGSKA (reference sequence). This CDR3 region has 14 residues. V was clipped by 2 bases and J by 4 bases; unmatched bases: 4. In nucleotides, the CDR3 is TGCAGTGCTAGACTCCGGGACAGGGGAAACACCATATATTTT. It specifies CSARLRDRGNTIYF.

There are many counts of this clonotype. This chain joins TRBV6-2 or TRBV6-3 and TRBJ1-2; 8 bases are shared with TRBD1. The CDR3 covers 17 residues. V lost 7 bases to trimming and J lost 0 bases; unmatched junction nucleotides: 13. Germline CDR1 MNHEY, CDR2 SVGEGT. The CDR3 nucleotides are TGTGCCAGCATTAACTACCGACAGGGGACTACTAACTATGGCTACACCTTC. Protein sequence: CASINYRQGTTNYGYTF.

This clonotype was seen more than once but under ten times. The chain combines TRBV20-1 with TRBJ1-2; D possibly corresponds to TRBD1 (5 bases). Germline loops: CDR1 DFQATT, CDR2 SNEGSKA (reference sequence). V was cut by 0 bases and J by 9 bases, with 14 bases left in between. CDR3 length equals 13 residues. In DNA form, the CDR3 reads TGCAGTGCTAGAGAAACCGGGGAGGGGCGCTACACCTTC. Translated, it gives CSARETGEGRYTF.

This clonotype has a count of ten or more. The chain uses TRBV5-6 and TRBJ1-1; maybe TRBD1 (6 bases). Trimming shortened V by 4 bases and J by 1 base, and 20 bases separated the two germline ends. This CDR3 spans 17 amino acids. Germline assignment: CDR1 SGHDT and CDR2 YYEEEE. As DNA, the CDR3 is TGTGCCAGCAGCCGAAGACTGCGACAGGTGAGGAACACTGAAGCTTTCTTT. Amino acids: CASSRRLRQVRNTEAFF. Based on the CDR3 plus reference TRBV5-6 and TRBJ1-1, the full variable domain is DAGVTQSPTHLIKTRGQQVTLRCSPKSGHDTVSWYQQALGQGPQFIFQYYEEEERQRGNFPDRFSGHQFPNYSSELNVNALLLGDSALYLCASSRRLRQVRNTEAFFGQGTRLTVV.

Many counts were recorded for this clonotype. The V call is TRBV20-1, the J call TRBJ2-7; D is unclear. The CDR3 is made up of 13 amino acids. The V and J ends lost 4 bases and 0 bases respectively, with 10 bases between them. CDR1 is DFQATT and CDR2 is SNEGSKA in the germline V gene (reference sequence). As DNA, the CDR3 is TGCAGTGCTACCCCCCGGAGCTCCTACGAGCAGTACTTC. Its translation is CSATPRSSYEQYF.

This clonotype was recorded a few times. The chain uses TRBV29-1 and TRBJ2-1, with TRBD1 as a possible D gene (6 bases). CDR1 is SQVTM, CDR2 ANQGSEA, per germline. V was shortened by 4 bases and J by 6 bases, with 19 bases between the two germline ends. The CDR3 has 15 amino acids. The CDR3 sequence: CSVAGPVLGGNEQFF. DNA of the CDR3: TGCAGCGTTGCAGGGCCCGTACTAGGGGGCAATGAGCAGTTCTTC.

The chain couples TRBV24-1 to TRBJ2-3, with D perhaps TRBD1 (5 bases). Trimming stripped 4 bases from V and 2 bases from J, with 12 bases between. The CDR3 covers 15 residues. Germline CDR1 is KGHDR and CDR2 is SFDVKD. CDR3 sequence (DNA): TGTGCCACCAGTGAACCGACAGAGACCACAGATACGCAGTATTTT. Translated: CATSEPTETTDTQYF.

This clonotype was counted ten times or more. J is TRBJ2-5 and V is TRBV20-1; either TRBD1 or TRBD2 may fit D (5 bases each). Trimming took 5 bases from V and 0 from J, leaving 7 bases between them. Per the germline V gene, CDR1 is DFQATT and CDR2 is SNEGSKA (reference sequence). CDR3 size: 12 residues. CDR3 sequence (DNA): TGCAGTGCTTGGGGGAACCAAGAGACCCAGTACTTC. It codes for CSAWGNQETQYF.

This clonotype was picked up many times. In DNA, the CDR3 is TGCAGTGCAGATCATGCAGGGGGTAGCAATCAGCCCCAGCATTTT. Encoded protein: CSADHAGGSNQPQHF. The J gene is TRBJ1-5, the V gene TRBV20-1, with TRBD1 matching over 7 bases. This CDR3 comprises 15 residues. V gave up 6 bases and J gave up 0 bases; unmatched junction bases: 8. Germline CDR1 DFQATT, CDR2 SNEGSKA (reference sequence).

The sample holds a few counts of this clonotype. A single base separates this from a much larger clone, so it may be a read error. The chain couples TRBV27 to TRBJ2-3, with 8 bases lining up with TRBD1. The CDR3 sequence is 15 residues long. V lost 5 bases to trimming and J lost 4 bases; unmatched junction nucleotides: 8. Germline CDR1 reads MNHEY; CDR2 reads SMNVEV (reference sequence). The chain's CDR3 is CASSSQDRVADTQYF. CDR3 DNA: TGTGCCAGCAGTAGCCAGGACAGGGTTGCAGATACGCAGTATTTT.

This clonotype was found many times. J is TRBJ2-3 and V is TRBV20-1, with 14 bases that match TRBD2. The germline V gene encodes CDR1 DFQATT and CDR2 SNEGSKA (reference sequence). V lost 1 base and J lost 1; bases outside the gene matches: 4. The CDR3 spans 17 residues. In DNA form, the CDR3 reads TGCAGTGCTAGAGGGGGACTAGCGGGAGTCGGCACAGATACGCAGTATTTT. It codes for CSARGGLAGVGTDTQYF.

This clonotype was counted many times. This chain uses TRBV4-1 with TRBJ2-3; 7 bases fit TRBD2. The V gene's germline CDR1 is MGHRA and CDR2 YSYEKL. With V trimmed by 0 bases and J by 4 bases, 10 bases remained unmatched. The CDR3 length is 17 residues. This CDR3 is CASSQDAVQREADTQYF. As DNA, the CDR3 is TGCGCCAGCAGCCAAGATGCGGTCCAGCGGGAAGCAGATACGCAGTATTTT.